This T cell receptor beta chain was identified in a study of PD-L1 blockade in urothelial cancer. Study-wide background: Each participant's history included 0 to 3 prior chemotherapy regimens.

Method: immunoSEQ multiplex PCR; TCRdb's copy keeps in-frame clones and lacks some. The table lists 45,000 to 60,000 clones, 70% to 90% of them singletons. Time point denoted: peripheral blood 6 weeks after treatment start. A remark on this clone: The antigen is not known.

The study's findings and limits: Those with durable benefit had larger increases in tumor-associated blood clones at 3 weeks.

The origin of this receptor is a man between 60 and 75 years old with urothelial cancer. Material: PBMCs, obtained around atezolizumab (anti-PD-L1) treatment.

DNA of the CDR3: TGCAGTGCTAGCCTTAGCTACGAGCAGTACTTC. Amino acids: CSASLSYEQYF. The chain joins TRBV20-1 to TRBJ2-7; the D is unclear. CDR1 and CDR2 from the germline V gene are DFQATT and SNEGSKA (reference sequence). Trimming left V 3 bases short and J 3 bases short, with 6 bases between. This CDR3 contains 11 residues.